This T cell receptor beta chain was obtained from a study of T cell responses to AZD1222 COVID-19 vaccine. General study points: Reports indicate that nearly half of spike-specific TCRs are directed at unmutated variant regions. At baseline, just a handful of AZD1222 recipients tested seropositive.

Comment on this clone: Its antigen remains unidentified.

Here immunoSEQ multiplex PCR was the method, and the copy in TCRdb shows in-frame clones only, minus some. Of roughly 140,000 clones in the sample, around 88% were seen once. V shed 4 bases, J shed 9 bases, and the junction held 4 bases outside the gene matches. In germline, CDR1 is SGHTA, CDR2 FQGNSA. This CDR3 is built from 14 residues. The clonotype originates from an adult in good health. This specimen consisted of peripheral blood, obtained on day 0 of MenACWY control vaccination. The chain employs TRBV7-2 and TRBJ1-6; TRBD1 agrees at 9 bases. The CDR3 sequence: CASSSLTGGSPLHF. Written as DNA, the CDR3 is TGTGCCAGCAGCTCCCTGACAGGGGGTTCACCCCTCCACTTT.